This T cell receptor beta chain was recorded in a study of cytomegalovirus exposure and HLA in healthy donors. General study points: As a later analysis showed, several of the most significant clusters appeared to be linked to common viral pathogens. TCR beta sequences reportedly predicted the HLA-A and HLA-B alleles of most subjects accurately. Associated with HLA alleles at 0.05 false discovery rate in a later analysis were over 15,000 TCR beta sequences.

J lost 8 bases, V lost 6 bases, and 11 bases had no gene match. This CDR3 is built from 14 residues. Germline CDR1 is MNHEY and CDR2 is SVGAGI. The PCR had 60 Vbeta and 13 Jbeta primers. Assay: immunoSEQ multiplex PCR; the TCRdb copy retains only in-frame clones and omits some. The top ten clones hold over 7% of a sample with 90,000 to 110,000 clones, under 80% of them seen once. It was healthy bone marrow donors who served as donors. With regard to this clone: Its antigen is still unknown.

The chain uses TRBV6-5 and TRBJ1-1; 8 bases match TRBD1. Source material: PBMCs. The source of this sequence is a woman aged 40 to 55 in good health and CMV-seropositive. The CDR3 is CASSQTGAWGEAFF. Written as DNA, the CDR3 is TGTGCCAGCAGCCAGACAGGGGCTTGGGGGGAAGCTTTCTTT.